What follows are 7 T cell receptor beta chains derived from one specimen sequenced in a study of shared clonotypes between healthy human individuals. Here immunoSEQ multiplex PCR was the method, and the copy in TCRdb shows in-frame clones only, minus some. The top ten hold around 0.14% of the sample, which has millions of clones, roughly nine tenths seen once. The sample taken for sequencing was naive CD4+ T cells sorted from blood. Subset denoted: CD45RA+ positively selected. The origin of the receptors is a young man in good health.

V usage is TRBV5-1 and J usage is TRBJ1-1; D unresolved. CDR1 is SGHRS and CDR2 is YFSETQ in the germline V gene. V gave up 7 bases and J gave up 1 base, with 14 bases separating them. This CDR3 is 14 amino acids long. CDR3 nucleotide sequence: TGCGCCAGCGGCGCAAGGTCTACGAACACTGAAGCTTTCTTT. Its protein is CASGARSTNTEAFF.

The gene calls are TRBV5-1 and TRBJ1-2, with D perhaps matching TRBD1 (6 bases). The V end lost 3 bases, the J end lost 4 bases, and 13 bases lay between the germline ends. Looked up from germline, CDR1 is SGHRS and CDR2 is YFSETQ. This CDR3 is built from 14 residues. CDR3: CASSSYRASYGYTF. The CDR3 DNA reads as TGCGCCAGCAGCTCGTACAGGGCCAGCTATGGCTACACCTTC.

This clone was counted only a few times. The V gene is TRBV10-3, the J gene TRBJ1-1, with D unresolved. CDR1 and CDR2 (germline): ENHRY, SYGVKD. V was cut by 4 bases and J by 8 bases, with 14 bases left in between. The CDR3 sequence is 13 residues long. Written as DNA, the CDR3 is TGTGCCATCAGTGCGGTAGGCAAGAACGAAGCTTTCTTT. The encoded protein is CAISAVGKNEAFF.

J is TRBJ1-3 and V is TRBV6-6, with D perhaps TRBD1 (5 bases). The CDR3 runs to 16 residues. CDR1 MNHNY and CDR2 SVGAGI come from the germline V gene (reference sequence). V lost 3 bases and J 0 bases, leaving 12 bases between the germline ends. The CDR3 here is CASSYVGQISGNTIYF. The CDR3 DNA is TGTGCCAGCAGTTATGTGGGGCAGATCTCTGGAAACACCATATATTTT.

This clone occurred a few times. The rearrangement links TRBV10-3 to TRBJ2-7; D ambiguous. Germline-derived CDR1 and CDR2 are ENHRY and SYGVKD. The CDR3 is 13 amino acids. Trimming took 3 bases from V and 2 from J, leaving 8 bases between them. CDR3 bases: TGTGCCATCAGTGACGGGTATACCTACGAGCAGTACTTC. This sequence encodes CAISDGYTYEQYF.

On this clone: A junction end diverges from the germline sequence, so it may reflect a read error. The CDR3 region has the DNA TGTGCCAGCAGCCCCGGGCCTAGCGGGGGGCCGCTCTTC. It yields the protein CASSPGPSGGPLF. The chain recombines TRBV11-2 with TRBJ2-1; 11 nucleotides line up with TRBD2. Germline CDR1 is SGHAT and CDR2 is FQNNGV. The CDR3 length is 13 residues.

The rearrangement links TRBV5-6 to TRBJ2-7; 7 nucleotides align to TRBD2. The CDR3 is made up of 18 amino acids. J gave up 3 bases and V 4 bases, and 19 bases lay outside the gene matches. The germline CDR1 and CDR2 sequences are SGHDT and YYEEEE. CDR3 DNA sequence: TGTGCCAGCAGCCTGGGACTACCAGGATCATTAGGGGACTACGAGCAGTACTTC. Translated, it gives CASSLGLPGSLGDYEQYF. The whole variable domain, remainder taken from reference TRBV5-6 and TRBJ2-7, is DAGVTQSPTHLIKTRGQQVTLRCSPKSGHDTVSWYQQALGQGPQFIFQYYEEEERQRGNFPDRFSGHQFPNYSSELNVNALLLGDSALYLCASSLGLPGSLGDYEQYFGPGTRLTVT.